These 31 T cell receptor beta chains originate from one sample sequenced in a study of shared T cell receptors in the human thymus (dated by TCRdb to the early 2020s). Library generation was performed with the immunoSEQ multiplex PCR assay. In its TCRdb copy, this immuneACCESS table keeps in-frame sequences only and misses some clones. Where compared with another copy, unresolved V genes explain less than half of these, and the others have no known cause. For this sample the table gives over 350,000 clones, of which 95% were detected only once. Roughly 0.02% of the sample goes to the ten largest clones. Sequenced input: thymocytes. These receptors originate from a human donor.

This chain joins TRBV27 and TRBJ2-3; 11 positions agree with TRBD2. The length of the CDR3 is 16 residues. The junction had 11 bases not matched to a gene; V was cut back by 6 bases and J by 6 bases. CDR1 MNHEY and CDR2 SMNVEV come from the germline V gene (reference sequence). The CDR3 bases are TGTGCCAGCAGGACCTTTAGCGGGAGGGGGGGGGATACGCAGTATTTT. It specifies CASRTFSGRGGDTQYF.

The chain carries TRBV19 and TRBJ2-1, with 10 bases lining up with TRBD2. V lost 3 bases, J lost 1 base, and 12 bases stayed unmatched. Germline V gene lookup returns CDR1 LNHDA and CDR2 SQIVND (reference sequence). The CDR3 runs 19 residues. The CDR3 region is CASSMKKREGLYSYNEQFF. The CDR3 nucleotides read TGTGCCAGTAGTATGAAAAAGCGGGAGGGCCTGTATTCCTACAATGAGCAGTTCTTC.

The chain employs TRBV6-8 and TRBJ2-7; D might be TRBD1 (5 bases). Germline CDR1 MNHGY, CDR2 SAAAGT. Trimming left V 2 bases short and J 3 bases short, with 11 bases between. The length of the CDR3 is 14 residues. This CDR3 reads CASSYRRALYEQYF. The CDR3 region has the DNA TGTGCCAGCAGTTACCGCAGGGCGCTCTACGAGCAGTACTTC.

The chain combines TRBV6-5 with TRBJ2-4; perhaps TRBD1 as D (5 bases). Trimming left V 5 bases short and J 0 bases short, with 11 bases between. CDR3 length: 15 amino acids. The germline V gene encodes CDR1 MNHEY and CDR2 SVGAGI. CDR3 in DNA: TGTGCCAGCAGTGGCCAGGGTAGAGCCAAAAACATTCAGTACTTC. Amino acids: CASSGQGRAKNIQYF.

CDR3 region: CASSPGHHSGNTIYF. CDR3 DNA sequence: TGTGCCAGCAGTCCCGGACATCACTCTGGAAACACCATATATTTT. The rearrangement uses TRBV6-4 and TRBJ1-3, with D perhaps matching TRBD1 (5 bases). CDR1 is MRHNA and CDR2 is SNTAGT in the germline V gene. The CDR3 contains 15 residues. Trimming cost V 5 bases and J 0 bases, with 11 bases left between them.

V usage is TRBV18 and J usage is TRBJ2-3; D is possibly TRBD1 (6 bases). The CDR3 runs to 16 residues. From germline, CDR1 is KGHSH and CDR2 LQKENI. Trimming removed 5 bases from V and 5 bases from J, with 20 bases in between. The CDR3 sequence is CASSGTGTRKEDTQYF. The CDR3 nucleotides read TGTGCCAGCTCAGGGACCGGGACACGTAAAGAAGATACGCAGTATTTT.

V is TRBV28 and J is TRBJ2-1; D gene ambiguous. Trimming left V 7 bases short and J 7 bases short, with 11 bases between. CDR1 and CDR2 (germline): MDHEN, SYDVKM. This CDR3 has 12 amino acids. CDR3 bases: TGTGCCAGCACAGGAGAATGGAATGAGCAGTTCTTC. Translating gives CASTGEWNEQFF.

The V call is TRBV28, the J call TRBJ2-7; possible D gene TRBD1, 5 bases. From germline, CDR1 is MDHEN and CDR2 SYDVKM. CDR3 size: 15 residues. Trimming took off 6 bases at V and 6 bases at J, with 21 bases between the two ends. The DNA of the CDR3 is TGTGCCAGCAGCTACCCGAAGGGGAACCCCCTCGAGCAGTACTTC. Translation: CASSYPKGNPLEQYF. The full variable domain, in which reference TRBV28 and TRBJ2-7 provide the parts outside the CDR3, is DVKVTQSSRYLVKRTGEKVFLECVQDMDHENMFWYRQDPGLGLRLIYFSYDVKMKEKGDIPEGYSVSREKKERFSLILESASTNQTSMYLCASSYPKGNPLEQYFGPGTRLTVT.

V and J are TRBV23-1 and TRBJ2-3; 10 bases fit TRBD1. TRBV23-1 carries the ORF label, with uncertain function. Germline trimming cut 8 bases from V and 3 bases from J; bases unmatched to any gene: 5. The CDR3 spans 14 residues. CDR3 coding DNA: TGCGCCAGCGAGGGACAGGGGATGACAGATACGCAGTATTTT. It specifies CASEGQGMTDTQYF.

V usage is TRBV6-5 and J usage is TRBJ2-2; D perhaps matches TRBD1 (5 bases). The V gene lost 4 bases and the J gene lost 2 bases, with 14 bases spanning the gap. CDR3 length: 16 amino acids. The V gene's germline CDR1 is MNHEY and CDR2 SVGAGI. The CDR3 sequence: CASSFWTTYNTGELFF. The CDR3 nucleotides read TGTGCCAGCAGTTTTTGGACAACCTACAACACCGGGGAGCTGTTTTTT.

The V gene is TRBV30, the J gene TRBJ2-7, with TRBD2 matching over 7 bases. Germline trimming cut 7 bases from V and 3 bases from J; bases unmatched to any gene: 6. The germline gives CDR1 GTSNPN, CDR2 SVGIG (reference sequence). This CDR3 spans 12 amino acids. CDR3 in DNA: TGTGCCTTAGGACTAGTTCTCTACGAGCAGTACTTC. Its protein is CALGLVLYEQYF.

This clone showed up just once. This chain links TRBV2 with TRBJ2-7; no clear D gene. V shed 7 bases and J shed 0 bases, with 16 bases lying between them. The germline gives CDR1 SNHLY, CDR2 FYNNEI. This CDR3 region has 15 residues. The CDR3 region is CASTSGGTRSYEQYF. As DNA, the CDR3 is TGTGCCAGCACATCGGGCGGAACGCGCTCCTACGAGCAGTACTTC.

The chain has TRBV7-2 and TRBJ1-2; TRBD1 matches 7 bases. From germline, CDR1 is SGHTA and CDR2 FQGNSA. J lost 5 bases, V lost 3 bases, and 0 bases had no gene match. This CDR3 has 12 amino acids. This CDR3 is CASSFRGYGYTF. The CDR3 DNA is TGTGCCAGCAGCTTCAGGGGGTATGGCTACACCTTC.

The chain carries TRBV29-1 and TRBJ2-7; 9 bases line up with TRBD2. V dropped 3 bases and J dropped 6; count of bases not matched to a gene: 6. The CDR3 loop spans 13 amino acids. The germline V gene has CDR1 SQVTM and CDR2 ANQGSEA. For the CDR3, the DNA is TGCAGCGTTGAGGTAGCGGGAGTAGGCGAGCAGTACTTC. The encoded protein is CSVEVAGVGEQYF.

This sequence joins TRBV2 and TRBJ1-2; D is possibly TRBD1 (5 bases). The length of the CDR3 is 15 residues. V lost 2 bases and J 3 bases, leaving 13 bases between the germline ends. Germline loops: CDR1 SNHLY, CDR2 FYNNEI. DNA for the CDR3: TGTGCCAGCAGTGAATGGGGGGGTCGGGACTATGGCTACACCTTC. It encodes CASSEWGGRDYGYTF.

The chain links TRBV15 to TRBJ2-7, with TRBD1 identical over 10 bases. Unmatched junction bases numbered 4, after V lost 2 bases and J lost 0 bases. Per the germline V gene, CDR1 is LNHNV and CDR2 is YYDKDF (reference sequence). The CDR3 is 16 residues long. The CDR3 bases are TGTGCCACCAGCAGATTCCGGGACAGGGGCTCCTACGAGCAGTACTTC. As protein: CATSRFRDRGSYEQYF.

This clone was recorded once. The gene calls are TRBV5-5 and TRBJ2-7; D tentatively reads TRBD1 or TRBD2 (5 bases each). Per the germline V gene, CDR1 is SGHKS and CDR2 is YYEKEE (reference sequence). With 2 bases removed from V and 3 bases from J, the gap between germline ends came to 21 bases. The CDR3 spans 17 residues. This CDR3 is CASSFPRDGDWLYEQYF. The CDR3 DNA follows: TGTGCCAGCAGCTTCCCTAGGGACGGAGACTGGCTCTACGAGCAGTACTTC.

The V call is TRBV18, the J call TRBJ1-1, with D tentatively TRBD1 (6 bases). The CDR3 loop spans 15 amino acids. Germline V gives CDR1 KGHSH, CDR2 LQKENI. V lost 3 bases and J lost 12, with 23 bases in between. The CDR3 protein is CASSPWARQDFETFF. CDR3 sequence (DNA): TGTGCCAGCTCACCGTGGGCCCGACAGGACTTCGAAACTTTCTTT.

The chain employs TRBV5-1 and TRBJ2-7, with 7 bases lining up with TRBD2. Germline values: CDR1 SGHRS, CDR2 YFSETQ. This CDR3 is built from 17 residues. Trimming took 4 bases from V and 0 from J; bases not matched to a gene: 13. CDR3 sequence: CASSEAPSGTVSYEQYF. As DNA, the CDR3 is TGCGCCAGCAGCGAGGCCCCTAGCGGAACGGTCTCCTACGAGCAGTACTTC.

In its sample, this clone was seen once. This sequence joins TRBV2 and TRBJ1-2; perhaps TRBD1 as D (6 bases). Trimming shortened V by 4 bases and J by 7 bases, and 16 bases separated the two germline ends. The germline V gene encodes CDR1 SNHLY and CDR2 FYNNEI. The CDR3 length is 14 residues. CDR3 amino acids: CASSGSVGGSGYTF. CDR3 DNA sequence: TGTGCCAGCAGTGGGTCGGTGGGGGGCAGTGGCTACACCTTC.

The rearrangement joins TRBV11-2 to TRBJ2-1; 9 bases are a match to TRBD2. Germline V gene data show CDR1 as SGHAT and CDR2 as FQNNGV. The J segment lost 6 bases and the V segment lost 5 bases, leaving 11 bases of the junction unmatched. The CDR3 extends over 16 amino acids. CDR3 DNA: TGTGCCAGCAGCCTGGTAGCGGGAGTGGTGGTCAATGAGCAGTTCTTC. Residues: CASSLVAGVVVNEQFF.

V usage is TRBV15 and J usage is TRBJ2-1; TRBD2 matches 14 bases. CDR1 and CDR2 from the germline V gene are LNHNV and YYDKDF (reference sequence). The CDR3 covers 19 residues. V shed 2 bases, J shed 3 bases, and the junction held 9 bases outside the gene matches. The CDR3 region is CATSRRGTSGSRVYNEQFF. The CDR3 DNA is TGTGCCACCAGCAGACGCGGGACTAGCGGGAGCAGGGTCTACAATGAGCAGTTCTTC.

J is TRBJ2-3 and V is TRBV10-3; 8 positions match TRBD2. CDR1 is ENHRY and CDR2 is SYGVKD in the germline V gene. J gave up 0 bases and V 7 bases, and 12 bases lay outside the gene matches. The CDR3 consists of 17 residues. The CDR3 is CAIIAASGPNSTDTQYF. In DNA, the CDR3 is TGTGCCATCATTGCGGCTAGCGGGCCCAACAGCACAGATACGCAGTATTTT.

This clone was observed a single time. The J gene is TRBJ2-6, the V gene TRBV19; D uncertain. Germline V lookup: CDR1 LNHDA, CDR2 SQIVND (reference sequence). This CDR3 has 16 residues. V lost 7 bases, J lost 0 bases, and 13 bases lay in between. The CDR3 DNA sequence: TGTGCCAGTACCCTCCGGACGGTCTCTGGGGCCAACGTCCTGACTTTC. Its translation is CASTLRTVSGANVLTF.

J is TRBJ1-1 and V is TRBV5-1; D is possibly TRBD1 (6 bases). Germline V lookup: CDR1 SGHRS, CDR2 YFSETQ. V gave up 3 bases and J gave up 4 bases, with 25 bases separating them. The CDR3 totals 18 residues. In nucleotides, the CDR3 is TGCGCCAGCAGCTCGCGTGGCTCTATGCGCAGAGGGGGCACTGAAGCTTTCTTT. The encoded protein is CASSSRGSMRRGGTEAFF.

The V call is TRBV14, the J call TRBJ2-3; TRBD2 aligns across 10 bases. The CDR3 covers 21 residues. The V segment lost 0 bases and the J segment 3 bases; nucleotides outside the gene matches: 18. Germline V CDR1 and CDR2: SGHDN, FVKESK. The DNA for the CDR3 is TGTGCCAGCAGCCAAGATCAAGAGCGGGAGGGCCCTCTGGGTAATACAGATACGCAGTATTTT. It is translated as CASSQDQEREGPLGNTDTQYF. The variable domain in full, with the rest retrieved from reference TRBV14 and TRBJ2-3, is EAGVTQFPSHSVIEKGQTVTLRCDPISGHDNLYWYRRVMGKEIKFLLHFVKESKQDESGMPNNRFLAERTGGTYSTLKVQPAELEDSGVYFCASSQDQEREGPLGNTDTQYFGPGTRLTVL.

The rearrangement links TRBV5-1 to TRBJ2-5; 10 bases are shared with TRBD2. The CDR3 is made up of 15 amino acids. J gave up 2 bases and V 4 bases, and 5 bases lay outside the gene matches. The germline V gene has CDR1 SGHRS and CDR2 YFSETQ. CDR3 DNA: TGCGCCAGCAGCCTAGCGGGAGTTGGACAAGAGACCCAGTACTTC. Amino acids: CASSLAGVGQETQYF.

The chain joins TRBV20-1 to TRBJ2-7; D remains ambiguous. CDR1 and CDR2 (germline): DFQATT, SNEGSKA (reference sequence). CDR3 length equals 11 residues. The CDR3 region has the DNA TGCAGCGCCCTTTTTGACCACGAGCAGTACTTC. Residues: CSALFDHEQYF.

The chain is built from TRBV6-5 and TRBJ2-3; 7 bases fit TRBD2. This CDR3 is built from 15 residues. Germline V lookup: CDR1 MNHEY, CDR2 SVGAGI. Losses at the gene ends were 4 bases for V and 0 bases for J; bases not matched to a gene: 4. CDR3 residues: CASSWEGLSTDTQYF. CDR3 sequence (DNA): TGTGCCAGCAGTTGGGAGGGCCTCAGCACAGATACGCAGTATTTT.

CDR3 protein: CASSRVAGPSTDTQYF. DNA of the CDR3: TGTGCCAGCAGCCGAGTAGCGGGACCTAGCACAGATACGCAGTATTTT. The J gene is TRBJ2-3, the V gene TRBV4-2, with 8 bases matching TRBD2. The germline V gene has CDR1 LGHNA and CDR2 YNFKEQ. The CDR3 consists of 16 residues. J lost 0 bases, V lost 4 bases, and 6 bases had no gene match.

This chain connects TRBV2 to TRBJ1-1; tentatively, D is TRBD1 (6 bases). Deletions cut 6 bases from V and 0 bases from J, with 17 bases between. The CDR3 sequence is 16 residues long. The germline V gene has CDR1 SNHLY and CDR2 FYNNEI. CDR3 protein: CASSNNRESVNTEAFF. CDR3 DNA: TGTGCCAGCAGCAACAACAGGGAGTCGGTGAACACTGAAGCTTTCTTT.